These 22 T cell receptor beta chains originate from one sample sequenced in a study of blood T cell repertoires in COVID-19. The protocol was immunoSEQ multiplex PCR, while the TCRdb copy is restricted to in-frame clones and leaves out a portion. Of roughly 250,000 clones in the sample, over 80% were seen once. Sequenced sample: peripheral blood. The receptors come from a woman in her sixties with active or convalescent COVID-19.

The chain recombines TRBV14 with TRBJ2-5; possible D gene TRBD2, 5 bases. CDR3 length: 14 residues. Germline lookup yields CDR1 SGHDN and CDR2 FVKESK. Between the trimmed V and J ends, which lost 3 bases and 4 bases, there was a span of 12 bases. The CDR3 DNA is TGTGCCAGCAGCCAGGCCGGAGCGGCAGAGACCCAGTACTTC. Amino acid sequence: CASSQAGAAETQYF.

A single count supports this clone. The chain links TRBV5-1 to TRBJ1-1; 7 nucleotides line up with TRBD1. Germline CDR1 reads SGHRS; CDR2 reads YFSETQ. Trimming took 3 bases from V and 1 from J; bases not matched to a gene: 6. CDR3 length: 15 amino acids. In DNA, the CDR3 is TGCGCCAGCAGCTACCTGGGACAGTGGAACACTGAAGCTTTCTTT. This gives the protein CASSYLGQWNTEAFF.

V and J are TRBV14 and TRBJ2-2; no reliable D call. CDR1 and CDR2 (germline): SGHDN, FVKESK. The CDR3 contains 14 residues. Trimming removed 2 bases at V and 4 bases at J, with 8 bases between. The CDR3 reads CASSQFTSTGELFF. The CDR3, as DNA: TGTGCCAGCAGCCAATTCACGAGCACCGGGGAGCTGTTTTTT.

The V and J genes are TRBV9 and TRBJ1-4, with D possibly matching TRBD1 (5 bases). V was clipped by 1 base and J by 5 bases, with 15 bases between them. Germline CDR1 reads SGDLS; CDR2 reads YYNGEE. There are 16 residues in the CDR3. The CDR3, as DNA: TGTGCCAGCAGCGTACGTGGGACGGGAGTAAATGAAAAACTGTTTTTT. Protein: CASSVRGTGVNEKLFF.

The chain has TRBV5-4 and TRBJ2-1; possible D gene TRBD2, 6 bases. The CDR3 is made up of 16 amino acids. The V and J ends lost 5 bases and 0 bases respectively, with 15 bases between them. Germline V gives CDR1 SGHNT, CDR2 YYREEE (reference sequence). CDR3 DNA sequence: TGTGCCAGCAGTATCAAAGACGGGAGCTCCTACAATGAGCAGTTCTTC. It encodes CASSIKDGSSYNEQFF.

The chain has TRBV28 and TRBJ1-6, with TRBD1 identical over 8 bases. Germline V gene lookup returns CDR1 MDHEN and CDR2 SYDVKM. J was trimmed by 10 bases and V by 3 bases; bases with no gene match: 11. The CDR3 has 16 residues. The CDR3: CASSFPAGGGGSPLHF. Here the CDR3 DNA reads TGTGCCAGCAGTTTCCCCGCAGGGGGCGGAGGGTCACCCCTCCACTTT.

The chain uses TRBV28 and TRBJ1-3; D call uncertain. Germline V gene data show CDR1 as MDHEN and CDR2 as SYDVKM. Trimming removed 6 bases from V and 1 base from J, with 4 bases in between. The CDR3 loop spans 12 amino acids. The DNA of the CDR3 is TGTGCCAGCAGGCAGTCTGGAAACACCATATATTTT. Translated: CASRQSGNTIYF.

V usage is TRBV15 and J usage is TRBJ2-5; D might be TRBD1 (5 bases). The CDR3 covers 14 residues. Trimming left V 8 bases short and J 5 bases short, with 18 bases between. Germline CDR1 reads LNHNV; CDR2 reads YYDKDF (reference sequence). CDR3 amino acids: CATGDGRVRETQYF. For the CDR3, the DNA is TGTGCCACCGGTGATGGCAGGGTGAGGGAGACCCAGTACTTC.

The rearrangement uses TRBV2 and TRBJ2-1; no reliable D call. Between the trimmed V and J ends, which lost 4 bases and 15 bases, there was a span of 19 bases. CDR3 length: 13 amino acids. CDR1 and CDR2 (germline): SNHLY, FYNNEI. CDR3 in DNA: TGTGCCAGCAGTGTTGGGCCCCCTGGTTCAGCGTTCTTC. Translated, it gives CASSVGPPGSAFF.

This clone turned up a few times. CDR3 sequence reads: CASSLASGVNTGELFF. CDR3 nucleotides: TGTGCCAGCAGCTTAGCGTCGGGGGTGAACACCGGGGAGCTGTTTTTT. The chain links TRBV7-9 to TRBJ2-2, with a possible D match to TRBD2 (6 bases). V dropped 0 bases and J dropped 1 base, with 9 bases sitting between them. Germline values: CDR1 SEHNR, CDR2 FQNEAQ (reference sequence). This CDR3 spans 16 amino acids.

The gene calls are TRBV5-1 and TRBJ2-3; 16 bases are a match to TRBD2. J gave up 1 base and V 4 bases, and 9 bases lay outside the gene matches. Per germline, CDR1 SGHRS and CDR2 YFSETQ. CDR3 size: 19 residues. CDR3 in DNA: TGCGCCAGCAGCAGAATCGGGACTAGCGGGGGGGCCCGCACAGATACGCAGTATTTT. Its translation is CASSRIGTSGGARTDTQYF.

In its sample, this clone was seen once. The chain has TRBV28 and TRBJ1-5, with D possibly being TRBD1 (5 bases). The CDR3 runs to 14 residues. Germline V lookup: CDR1 MDHEN, CDR2 SYDVKM. The germline V and J ends were trimmed by 5 bases and 4 bases, with 12 bases remaining between them. CDR3 in DNA: TGTGCCAGCAGTCCCTCGACAGCTAATCAGCCCCAGCATTTT. Translated: CASSPSTANQPQHF.

V usage is TRBV10-1 and J usage is TRBJ2-1, with 7 bases matching TRBD2. V was pared by 9 bases and J by 5 bases, with 7 bases of the junction left unmatched. The V gene's germline CDR1 is WNHNN and CDR2 SYGVQD (reference sequence). The CDR3 loop spans 13 amino acids. DNA of the CDR3: TGCGCCAGTTCTAGCGGAACGCACAATGAGCAGTTCTTC. It codes for CASSSGTHNEQFF.

This CDR3 is CASSPGTGVGANVLTF. The CDR3 nucleotides read TGTGCCAGCAGTCCCGGGACAGGGGTCGGGGCCAACGTCCTGACTTTC. This rearrangement joins TRBV6-4 to TRBJ2-6, with 10 bases lining up with TRBD1. The germline CDR1 and CDR2 sequences are MRHNA and SNTAGT. The V segment lost 5 bases and the J segment 4 bases; nucleotides outside the gene matches: 5. CDR3 length: 16 residues.

The chain employs TRBV28 and TRBJ1-5; a possible D gene is TRBD1 (5 bases). This CDR3 is built from 14 residues. Trimming took off 7 bases at V and 5 bases at J, with 15 bases between the two ends. Germline lookup yields CDR1 MDHEN and CDR2 SYDVKM. Here the CDR3 reads CASNRLLSYQPQHF. CDR3 DNA: TGTGCCAGCAACAGGTTGCTCTCATATCAGCCCCAGCATTTT.

The chain is built from TRBV6-5 and TRBJ2-7, with 8 bases fitting TRBD1. The junction had 6 bases not matched to a gene; V was cut back by 7 bases and J by 4 bases. This CDR3 spans 13 amino acids. CDR1 is MNHEY, CDR2 SVGAGI, per germline. The DNA for the CDR3 is TGTGCCAGCAATTCAGGGGGCGCGTACGAGCAGTACTTC. This gives the protein CASNSGGAYEQYF.

Only one count was recorded for this clone. The chain recombines TRBV7-9 with TRBJ2-1; 13 nucleotides align to TRBD2. The CDR3 extends over 18 amino acids. Germline V gene data show CDR1 as SEHNR and CDR2 as FQNEAQ (reference sequence). The V and J ends lost 2 bases and 5 bases, in that order; junction bases with no gene match: 9. DNA of the CDR3: TGTGCCAGCAGCTTACCCATCCGACTAGCGGGGGGCCACAATGAGCAGTTCTTC. The encoded protein is CASSLPIRLAGGHNEQFF.

The V call is TRBV6-4, the J call TRBJ2-5, with a tentative D call TRBD1 (6 bases). The CDR3 extends over 13 amino acids. V was trimmed by 6 bases and J by 3 bases, leaving 11 bases between them. Looked up from germline, CDR1 is MRHNA and CDR2 is SNTAGT. The CDR3 coding sequence is TGTGCCAGCAGGGCACAGGGAGAAGAGACCCAGTACTTC. Its translation is CASRAQGEETQYF.

The chain couples TRBV11-3 to TRBJ2-3; TRBD1 matches at 8 bases. This CDR3 has 15 residues. Unmatched junction bases numbered 1, after V lost 1 base and J lost 1 base. CDR1 SGHNT and CDR2 YENEEA come from the germline V gene. CDR3 DNA sequence: TGTGCCAGCAGCTTAGCGACAGGGGGCACAGATACGCAGTATTTT. This codes for CASSLATGGTDTQYF.

V is TRBV5-8 and J is TRBJ2-2, with TRBD2 as a possible D gene (6 bases). V dropped 0 bases and J dropped 6 bases, with 12 bases sitting between them. The CDR3 runs to 15 residues. Per germline, CDR1 SGHTS and CDR2 YDEGEE. The CDR3 sequence: CASSLGWRGPGELFF. The CDR3 DNA follows: TGTGCCAGCAGCTTGGGATGGAGGGGACCCGGGGAGCTGTTTTTT.

The chain is built from TRBV27 and TRBJ1-2, with 7 bases that match TRBD1. Germline CDR1 and CDR2: MNHEY and SMNVEV (reference sequence). V lost 4 bases, J lost 2 bases, and 7 bases stayed unmatched. This CDR3 has 15 residues. The CDR3 DNA reads TGTGCCAGCAGTTCATACAGGGGCGGGAACTATGGCTACACCTTC. This codes for CASSSYRGGNYGYTF.

The chain uses TRBV11-2 and TRBJ2-1, with 7 bases lining up with TRBD1. V lost 4 bases and J lost 7; bases outside the gene matches: 4. The CDR3 has 13 residues. Per the germline V gene, CDR1 is SGHAT and CDR2 is FQNNGV. In nucleotides, the CDR3 is TGTGCCAGCAGCTCGTTACAGGGGAATGAGCAGTTCTTC. It encodes CASSSLQGNEQFF. Filled out from reference TRBV11-2 and TRBJ2-1, the complete variable domain reads EAGVAQSPRYKIIEKRQSVAFWCNPISGHATLYWYQQILGQGPKLLIQFQNNGVVDDSQLPKDRFSAERLKGVDSTLKIQPAKLEDSAVYLCASSSLQGNEQFFGPGTRLTVL.